This T cell receptor beta chain was sequenced in a study of graft-versus-host responses after intestinal transplantation. Study-wide points: Some GvH clones appeared in ileal mucosa or blood before recipient bone marrow.

To note about this clone: Its target is not known.

Germline lookup yields CDR1 WNHNN and CDR2 SYGVQD (reference sequence). Trimming removed 10 bases at V and 9 bases at J, with 22 bases between. The length of the CDR3 is 14 residues. The data were produced by immunoSEQ multiplex PCR, yet TCRdb's version contains in-frame clones alone and is incomplete. The sample holds approximately 99,000 clones, less than 95% seen once. The chain uses TRBV10-1 and TRBJ1-3, with D perhaps matching TRBD1 (5 bases). The sequence was collected from a human donor who was the organ donor for an intestinal transplant. This specimen consisted of unstimulated CD8+ T cells sorted from spleen or lymph node cells, obtained before transplant. The DNA of the CDR3 is TGCGCCACATCCTTCGGGGGGAGGCTCGGCACCATATATTTT. Residues: CATSFGGRLGTIYF.